The source of this T cell receptor (beta chain) is a study of T-cell reconstitution after alpha-beta-depleted transplantation in children. V lost 0 bases and J lost 5, with 1 base in between. Germline V gene lookup returns CDR1 SGHRS and CDR2 YFSETQ. The CDR3 length is 11 residues. Unique molecular identifiers featured in how the TCRbeta library was prepared. TCRdb used MiXCR to reprocess the PCR reads, holding one entry per CDR3 protein. The sample carries some 300,000 distinct CDR3 sequences, 10% recorded once. There are many counts of this clonotype. The chain combines TRBV5-1 with TRBJ2-3; D not resolved. The sample here was PBMCs from the stem cell graft donor, taken from the stem cell graft. This clonotype was sampled from a human donor who donated a stem cell graft to a child with acute lymphoblastic leukemia. CDR3 in DNA: TGCGCCAGCAGCTTGGAAGATACGCAGTATTTT. Its translation: CASSLEDTQYF.